By proportion, the clone carrying this T cell receptor (beta chain) is medium-sized (0.01 to 0.1%). The sample originates from a study of T cell repertoires in ileal Crohn's disease. Repertoires were generated with immunoSEQ multiplex PCR, while TCRdb's copy carries only in-frame clones and drops some. The table has approximately 13,000 clones, approximately 78% seen once; the top ten hold approximately 4.7%. The germline CDR1 and CDR2 sequences are GTSNPN and SVGIG (reference sequence). The CDR3 spans 14 residues. J was trimmed by 6 bases and V by 1 base; bases with no gene match: 2. The sequence derives from an adult with Crohn's disease. Sequencing input: ileal tissue. The rearrangement links TRBV30 to TRBJ2-7; 14 bases align to TRBD2. The CDR3 loop reads CAWSGLAGGAEQYF. DNA of the CDR3: TGTGCCTGGAGTGGACTAGCGGGGGGGGCCGAGCAGTACTTC. Looking up the rest from reference TRBV30 and TRBJ2-7 gives the full variable domain: SQTIHQWPATLVQPVGSPLSLECTVEGTSNPNLYWYRQAAGRGLQLLFYSVGIGQISSEVPQNLSASRPQDRQFILSSKKLLLSDSGFYLCAWSGLAGGAEQYFGPGTRLTVT.